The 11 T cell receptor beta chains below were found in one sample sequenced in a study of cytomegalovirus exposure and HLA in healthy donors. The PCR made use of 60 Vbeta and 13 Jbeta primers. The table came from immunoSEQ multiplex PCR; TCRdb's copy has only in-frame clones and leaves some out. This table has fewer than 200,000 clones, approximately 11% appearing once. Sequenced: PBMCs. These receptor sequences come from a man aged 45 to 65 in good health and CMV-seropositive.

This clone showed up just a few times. CDR3 loop: CASSIDLTNGGVSSTDTQYF. In DNA, the CDR3 is TGTGCCAGTAGTATAGACCTAACTAACGGGGGGGTATCTAGCACAGATACGCAGTATTTT. This rearrangement joins TRBV19 to TRBJ2-3; 8 bases align to TRBD2. The CDR3 contains 20 residues. Trimming at V came to 0 bases and at J to 0 bases, leaving 14 bases not matched to a gene. CDR1 is LNHDA and CDR2 is SQIVND in the germline V gene (reference sequence).

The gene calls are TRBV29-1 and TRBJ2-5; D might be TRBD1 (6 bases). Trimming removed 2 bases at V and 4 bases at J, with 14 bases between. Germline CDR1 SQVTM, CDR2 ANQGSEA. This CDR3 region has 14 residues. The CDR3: CSVERDTRVETQYF. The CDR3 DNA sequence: TGCAGCGTTGAACGGGACACAAGGGTAGAGACCCAGTACTTC.

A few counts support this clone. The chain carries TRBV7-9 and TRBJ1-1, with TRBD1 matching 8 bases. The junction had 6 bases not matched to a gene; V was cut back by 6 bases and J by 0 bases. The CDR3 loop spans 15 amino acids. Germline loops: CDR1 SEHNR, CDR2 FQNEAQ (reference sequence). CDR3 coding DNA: TGTGCCAGCAGTCAAGACAGGGGCATGAACACTGAAGCTTTCTTT. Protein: CASSQDRGMNTEAFF.

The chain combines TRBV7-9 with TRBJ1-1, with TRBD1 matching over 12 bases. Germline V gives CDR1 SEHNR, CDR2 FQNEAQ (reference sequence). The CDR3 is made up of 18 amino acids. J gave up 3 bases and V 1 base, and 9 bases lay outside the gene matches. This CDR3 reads CASSLGDRDRGPHTEAFF. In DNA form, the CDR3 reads TGTGCCAGCAGCTTAGGGGACCGGGACAGGGGGCCCCACACTGAAGCTTTCTTT.

This CDR3 reads CASRRQDTVPYEQYV. The CDR3 nucleotides read TGTGCCAGCAGGCGACAGGACACCGTACCCTACGAGCAGTACGTC. This chain links TRBV6-4 with TRBJ2-7; possibly TRBD1 for D (6 bases). The CDR3 is 15 residues long. V lost 6 bases and J 2 bases, leaving 17 bases between the germline ends. CDR1 MRHNA and CDR2 SNTAGT come from the germline V gene.

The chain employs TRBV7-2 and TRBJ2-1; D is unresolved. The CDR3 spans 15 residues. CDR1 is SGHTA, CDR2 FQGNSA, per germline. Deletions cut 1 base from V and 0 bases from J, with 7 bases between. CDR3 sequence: CASSLVGSSYNEQFF. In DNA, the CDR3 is TGTGCCAGCAGCTTAGTCGGTAGCTCCTACAATGAGCAGTTCTTC.

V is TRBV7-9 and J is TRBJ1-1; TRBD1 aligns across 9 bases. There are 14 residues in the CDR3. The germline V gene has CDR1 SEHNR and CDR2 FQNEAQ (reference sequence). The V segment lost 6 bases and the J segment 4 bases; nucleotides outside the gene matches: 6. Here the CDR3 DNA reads TGTGCCAGCAGAATCACAGGGGGCGGCACTGAAGCTTTCTTT. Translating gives CASRITGGGTEAFF.

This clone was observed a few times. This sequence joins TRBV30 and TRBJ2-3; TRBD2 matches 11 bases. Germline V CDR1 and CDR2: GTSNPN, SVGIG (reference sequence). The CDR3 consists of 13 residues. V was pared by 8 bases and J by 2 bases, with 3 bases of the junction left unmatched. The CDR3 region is CALTSGVTDTQYF. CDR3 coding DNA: TGTGCCCTGACTAGCGGGGTCACAGATACGCAGTATTTT.

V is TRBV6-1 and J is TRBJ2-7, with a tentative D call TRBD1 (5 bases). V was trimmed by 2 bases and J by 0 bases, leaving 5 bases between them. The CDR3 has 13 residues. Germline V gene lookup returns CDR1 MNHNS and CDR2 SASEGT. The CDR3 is CASSERGSYEQYV. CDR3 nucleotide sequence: TGTGCCAGCAGTGAAAGGGGCTCCTACGAGCAGTACGTC.

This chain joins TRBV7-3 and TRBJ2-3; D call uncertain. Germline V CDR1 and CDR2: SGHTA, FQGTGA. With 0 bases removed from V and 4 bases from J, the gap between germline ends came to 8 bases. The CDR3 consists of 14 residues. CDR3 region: CASSLTQRADTQYF. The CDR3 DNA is TGTGCCAGCAGCTTAACTCAGCGCGCAGATACGCAGTATTTT.

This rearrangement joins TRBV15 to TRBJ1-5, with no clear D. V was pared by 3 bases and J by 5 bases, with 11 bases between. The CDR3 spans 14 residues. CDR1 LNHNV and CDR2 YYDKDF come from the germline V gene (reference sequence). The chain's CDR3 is CATSRAFKDQPQHF. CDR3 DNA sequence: TGTGCCACCAGCAGGGCCTTTAAAGATCAGCCCCAGCATTTT. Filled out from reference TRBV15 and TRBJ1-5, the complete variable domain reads DAMVIQNPRYQVTQFGKPVTLSCSQTLNHNVMYWYQQKSSQAPKLLFHYYDKDFNNEADTPDNFQSRRPNTSFCFLDIRSPGLGDTAMYLCATSRAFKDQPQHFGDGTRLSIL.